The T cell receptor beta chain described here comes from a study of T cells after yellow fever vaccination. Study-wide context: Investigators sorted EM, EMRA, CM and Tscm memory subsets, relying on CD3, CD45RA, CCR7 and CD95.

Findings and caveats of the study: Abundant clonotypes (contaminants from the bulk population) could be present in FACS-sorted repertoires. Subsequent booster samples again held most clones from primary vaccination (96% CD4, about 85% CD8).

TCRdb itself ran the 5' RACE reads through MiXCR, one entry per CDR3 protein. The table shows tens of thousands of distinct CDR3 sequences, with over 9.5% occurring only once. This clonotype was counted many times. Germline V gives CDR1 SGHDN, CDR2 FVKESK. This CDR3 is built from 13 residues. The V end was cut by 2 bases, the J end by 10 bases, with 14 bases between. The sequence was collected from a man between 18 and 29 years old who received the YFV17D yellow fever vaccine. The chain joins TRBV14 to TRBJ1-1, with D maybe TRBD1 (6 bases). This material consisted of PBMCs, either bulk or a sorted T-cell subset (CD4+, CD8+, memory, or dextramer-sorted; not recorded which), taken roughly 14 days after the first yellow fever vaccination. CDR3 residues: CASSQHSGAAAFF. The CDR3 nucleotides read TGTGCCAGCAGCCAACATTCAGGGGCGGCAGCTTTCTTT.